The clone carrying this T cell receptor (beta chain) was picked up one time. No antigen is known for it. Expressed TCRB transcripts were sequenced because the isolated RNA had all been reverse transcribed beforehand. Assay: immunoSEQ multiplex PCR; the TCRdb copy retains only in-frame clones and omits some. The sample yields approximately 260,000 clones, roughly 24% seen once. This specimen comes from a study of beta chain features in type 1 diabetes. Findings of the study overall: TCRB CDR3s were moderately but significantly shorter in Type 1 diabetes patients in all four CD4+ subsets. Overrepresentation of cells with high TCR expression could result from cDNA sequencing.

Germline V gene lookup returns CDR1 SGDLS and CDR2 YYNGEE. Trimming removed 0 bases from V and 3 bases from J; junction bases left unmatched: 7. This CDR3 has 16 amino acids. The sequencing input was naive CD4+ T cells from blood. This rearrangement joins TRBV9 to TRBJ2-7, with 9 bases aligning to TRBD1. This clonotype originated in a woman younger than 45 with type 1 diabetes. CDR3 in amino acids: CASSVEGTGQGYEQYF. In DNA form, the CDR3 reads TGTGCCAGCAGCGTAGAGGGGACGGGACAGGGCTACGAGCAGTACTTC.